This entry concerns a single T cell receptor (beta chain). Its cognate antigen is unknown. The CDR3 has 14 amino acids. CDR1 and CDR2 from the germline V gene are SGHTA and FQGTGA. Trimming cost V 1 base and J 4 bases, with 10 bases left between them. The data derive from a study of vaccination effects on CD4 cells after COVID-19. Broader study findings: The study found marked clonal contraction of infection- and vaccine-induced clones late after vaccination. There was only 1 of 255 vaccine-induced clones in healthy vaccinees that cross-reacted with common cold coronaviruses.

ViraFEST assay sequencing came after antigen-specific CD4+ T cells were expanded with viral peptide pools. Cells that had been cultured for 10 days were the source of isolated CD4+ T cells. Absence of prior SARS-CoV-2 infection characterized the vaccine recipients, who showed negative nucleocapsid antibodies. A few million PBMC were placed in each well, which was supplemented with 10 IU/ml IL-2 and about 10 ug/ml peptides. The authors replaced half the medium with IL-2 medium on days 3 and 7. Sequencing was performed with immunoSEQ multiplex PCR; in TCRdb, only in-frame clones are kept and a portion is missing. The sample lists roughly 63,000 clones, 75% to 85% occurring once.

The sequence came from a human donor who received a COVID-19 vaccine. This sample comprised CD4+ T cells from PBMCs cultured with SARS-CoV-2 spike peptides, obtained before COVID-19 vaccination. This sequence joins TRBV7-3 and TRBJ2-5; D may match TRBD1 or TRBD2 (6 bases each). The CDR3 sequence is CASSLRGGGETQYF. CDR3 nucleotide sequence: TGTGCCAGCAGCTTAAGAGGGGGAGGAGAGACCCAGTACTTC.